One and the same sample provided the 14 T cell receptor beta chains below, sequenced in a study of siplizumab effects on memory and regulatory T cells (dated by TCRdb to between 2018 and 2021). The method was the immunoSEQ multiplex PCR assay. TCRdb's version of the immuneACCESS table is confined to in-frame rearrangements and falls short of the full clone set. An unresolved V gene accounts for under half of the shortfall where checked; the remainder is of unknown origin. In this sample the table shows over 45,000 clones, around 97% of which occur a single time. 1.1% of the sample rests with the top ten. Sequenced: naive CD8+ T cells sorted from blood. The cell subset or site label corresponds to: unstimulated naive T cells. Every receptor here comes from a human donor in good health.

This clone was seen only a few times. CDR3 in DNA: TGTGCCTGGAATGAGGGGAGGACTGAAGCTTTCTTT. Protein sequence: CAWNEGRTEAFF. The rearrangement links TRBV30 to TRBJ1-1; D perhaps matches TRBD1 (5 bases). This CDR3 has 12 amino acids. V lost 4 bases and J 5 bases, leaving 11 bases between the germline ends. The V gene's germline CDR1 is GTSNPN and CDR2 SVGIG (reference sequence). The complete variable domain, with remaining parts taken from reference TRBV30 and TRBJ1-1, reads SQTIHQWPATLVQPVGSPLSLECTVEGTSNPNLYWYRQAAGRGLQLLFYSVGIGQISSEVPQNLSASRPQDRQFILSSKKLLLSDSGFYLCAWNEGRTEAFFGQGTRLTVV.

The chain is built from TRBV7-9 and TRBJ2-1; D is uncertain. The CDR3 has 13 residues. V was cut by 2 bases and J by 3 bases, with 5 bases left in between. In germline, CDR1 is SEHNR, CDR2 FQNEAQ (reference sequence). The DNA of the CDR3 is TGTGCCAGCAGCTTACCTAACTACAATGAGCAGTTCTTC. Translation gives CASSLPNYNEQFF.

The chain couples TRBV9 to TRBJ2-7; D not resolved. Germline V CDR1 and CDR2: SGDLS, YYNGEE. The V end was cut by 4 bases, the J end by 6 bases, with 11 bases between. This CDR3 region has 12 residues. The DNA for the CDR3 is TGTGCCAGCAGCCCCCCGTCTAGCGAGCAGTACTTC. Protein sequence: CASSPPSSEQYF.

The rearrangement links TRBV6-5 to TRBJ2-5; D is unclear. This CDR3 has 13 amino acids. The germline V gene has CDR1 MNHEY and CDR2 SVGAGI. The ends were cut back, 2 bases at V and 3 bases at J, with 7 bases in the middle. The CDR3 loop reads CASSYRAEETQYF. In DNA form, the CDR3 reads TGTGCCAGCAGTTACCGGGCCGAAGAGACCCAGTACTTC.

The rearrangement joins TRBV5-6 to TRBJ1-2, with D possibly TRBD1 on 6 matching bases. Trimming took 9 bases from V and 8 from J, leaving 20 bases between them. Germline CDR1 and CDR2: SGHDT and YYEEEE. The CDR3 sequence is 13 residues long. The chain's CDR3 is CATKWQGQLGYTF. CDR3 nucleotides: TGTGCCACTAAGTGGCAGGGGCAATTGGGCTACACCTTC.

This chain links TRBV6-5 with TRBJ2-5; 11 bases agree with TRBD2. Germline V gives CDR1 MNHEY, CDR2 SVGAGI. V lost 4 bases to trimming and J lost 5 bases; unmatched junction nucleotides: 6. The CDR3 extends over 15 amino acids. This CDR3 is CASSSIAGGPETQYF. CDR3 coding DNA: TGTGCCAGCAGTTCTATAGCGGGAGGGCCGGAGACCCAGTACTTC.

The chain links TRBV9 to TRBJ1-1, with D tentatively TRBD1 (5 bases). Germline V gene data show CDR1 as SGDLS and CDR2 as YYNGEE. V shed 0 bases and J shed 1 base, with 7 bases lying between them. The CDR3 runs to 14 residues. The CDR3 coding sequence is TGTGCCAGCAGCGTAGAAGGGGCGAACACTGAAGCTTTCTTT. The encoded protein is CASSVEGANTEAFF.

The V gene is TRBV30, the J gene TRBJ1-1, with a possible D match to TRBD1 (5 bases). The CDR3 is 12 amino acids. Germline CDR1 reads GTSNPN; CDR2 reads SVGIG (reference sequence). The ends were cut back, 2 bases at V and 8 bases at J, with 12 bases in the middle. The CDR3 DNA sequence: TGTGCCTGGAGTCCCAGGGTAACCGAAGCTTTCTTT. Protein: CAWSPRVTEAFF.

The chain uses TRBV7-8 and TRBJ2-1; no clear D gene. V was cut by 3 bases and J by 7 bases, with 10 bases left in between. The CDR3 has 13 residues. Germline CDR1 reads SGHVS; CDR2 reads FQNEAQ. The CDR3 DNA follows: TGTGCCAGCAGCTTTAGGCCTGTGAATGAGCAGTTCTTC. It specifies CASSFRPVNEQFF.

This sequence joins TRBV5-1 and TRBJ2-7; 7 bases are a match to TRBD1. This CDR3 is 14 amino acids long. V lost 5 bases and J lost 5; bases outside the gene matches: 10. Per the germline V gene, CDR1 is SGHRS and CDR2 is YFSETQ. CDR3 sequence (DNA): TGCGCCAGCAGATCAGCCGGGGACAGCAACGAGCAGTACTTC. Its translation: CASRSAGDSNEQYF.

This sequence joins TRBV27 and TRBJ2-7, with D uncertain. Per germline, CDR1 MNHEY and CDR2 SMNVEV (reference sequence). Deletions cut 8 bases from V and 3 bases from J, with 14 bases between. This CDR3 has 13 amino acids. CDR3 region: CASGLTSSYEQYF. CDR3 nucleotide sequence: TGTGCCAGCGGTCTAACGTCTAGCTACGAGCAGTACTTC.

V is TRBV5-1 and J is TRBJ1-1; 10 bases are shared with TRBD1. Germline V gives CDR1 SGHRS, CDR2 YFSETQ. V lost 3 bases to trimming and J lost 0 bases; unmatched junction nucleotides: 2. There are 15 residues in the CDR3. The CDR3 sequence is CASSSGTGVNTEAFF. The CDR3, as DNA: TGCGCCAGCAGCTCCGGGACAGGGGTGAACACTGAAGCTTTCTTT.

This sequence joins TRBV4-1 and TRBJ1-5, with D perhaps TRBD1 (6 bases). The V end was cut by 1 base, the J end by 0 bases, with 19 bases between. The germline CDR1 and CDR2 sequences are MGHRA and YSYEKL. The CDR3 length is 19 residues. The CDR3 loop reads CASSQGQGIVGNSNQPQHF. CDR3 DNA: TGCGCCAGCAGCCAAGGGCAGGGGATCGTGGGTAATAGCAATCAGCCCCAGCATTTT.

The V call is TRBV25-1, the J call TRBJ1-5; D call uncertain. V was pared by 3 bases and J by 7 bases, with 7 bases between. Germline V CDR1 and CDR2: MGHDK, SYGVNS. The CDR3 has 12 amino acids. CDR3 residues: CASSDRNQPQHF. In DNA, the CDR3 is TGTGCCAGCAGTGACAGAAACCAGCCCCAGCATTTT. Full variable domain (outside the CDR3, taken from reference TRBV25-1 and TRBJ1-5): EADIYQTPRYLVIGTGKKITLECSQTMGHDKMYWYQQDPGMELHLIHYSYGVNSTEKGDLSSESTVSRIRTEHFPLTLESARPSHTSQYLCASSDRNQPQHFGDGTRLSIL.